Sequencing of this TCR beta chain was carried out in a study of blood T cell repertoires in COVID-19. Here immunoSEQ multiplex PCR was the method, and the copy in TCRdb shows in-frame clones only, minus some. Here the sample spans fewer than 350,000 clones, approximately 91% being singletons. Participants were placed into cohorts based on the clinical history they reported. The CDR3 loop spans 15 amino acids. Germline loops: CDR1 SGHTA, CDR2 FQGNSA. J was trimmed by 7 bases and V by 6 bases; bases with no gene match: 11. The source is a woman aged 40 to 49 with acute COVID-19. Sequenced: PBMCs or T cells enriched from blood (not recorded which). The chain joins TRBV7-2 to TRBJ2-5; 10 bases match TRBD2. The CDR3 sequence: CASSPSGGARGTQYF. For the CDR3, the DNA is TGTGCCAGCAGTCCCAGCGGGGGGGCTCGGGGGACCCAGTACTTC.